One sample yielded the 8 T cell receptor beta chains listed below, sequenced in a study of blood T cell repertoires in COVID-19. The protocol was immunoSEQ multiplex PCR, while the TCRdb copy is restricted to in-frame clones and leaves out a portion. The sample shows approximately 310,000 clones, about nine tenths of them seen only once. Sequencing was carried out using PBMCs or T cells enriched from blood (not recorded which). These receptor sequences come from a man in his fifties or sixties who had recovered from COVID-19.

V and J are TRBV7-9 and TRBJ2-7, with D possibly being TRBD1 (5 bases). Germline CDR1 is SEHNR and CDR2 is FQNEAQ (reference sequence). V was trimmed by 3 bases and J by 5 bases, leaving 14 bases between them. The CDR3 is 14 residues long. The CDR3 DNA follows: TGTGCCAGCAGCTTTGCCAGGGAAGACCACGAGCAGTACTTC. Translation: CASSFAREDHEQYF.

The V call is TRBV11-2, the J call TRBJ1-1, with no clear D. The CDR3 has 12 amino acids. Trimming removed 5 bases from V and 0 bases from J, with 4 bases in between. Germline CDR1 and CDR2: SGHAT and FQNNGV. CDR3 region: CASSTLNTEAFF. CDR3 in DNA: TGTGCCAGCAGCACTTTGAACACTGAAGCTTTCTTT.

This chain joins TRBV21-1 and TRBJ2-2; the D call in the table, TRBD1, was not verified against the DNA. TRBV21-1 is termed a pseudogene. The CDR3 extends over 20 amino acids. As DNA, the CDR3 is TGTGCCAGCAGCCCGCACCCAAACCCCCCCGGGACAGGGTTAGCCGGGGAGCTGTTTTTT. Translation gives CASSPHPNPPGTGLAGELFF.

The count of this clone is one. The chain is built from TRBV7-2 and TRBJ1-5, with a possible D match to TRBD1 (5 bases). From germline, CDR1 is SGHTA and CDR2 FQGNSA. CDR3 size: 15 residues. V lost 3 bases and J lost 7, with 16 bases in between. The CDR3 region has the DNA TGTGCCAGCAGCTTTAGCTGGGGGGGAGACCAGCCCCAGCATTTT. Its translation: CASSFSWGGDQPQHF.

The chain couples TRBV29-1 to TRBJ2-3; D might be TRBD2 (6 bases). Trimming left V 6 bases short and J 8 bases short, with 21 bases between. This CDR3 region has 14 residues. Looked up from germline, CDR1 is SQVTM and CDR2 is ANQGSEA. Here the CDR3 DNA reads TGCAGCGTCGCGACCGGGACTGCCCTCGGTACGCAGTATTTT. As protein: CSVATGTALGTQYF.

J is TRBJ2-5 and V is TRBV19, with a tentative D call TRBD1 (5 bases). In germline, CDR1 is LNHDA, CDR2 SQIVND (reference sequence). The ends were cut back, 6 bases at V and 5 bases at J, with 19 bases in the middle. The CDR3 consists of 15 residues. The CDR3 region has the DNA TGTGCCAGTAGAAGGGGCACTCAACAGTGGGAGACCCAGTACTTC. Protein sequence: CASRRGTQQWETQYF.

This clone has a single count. This chain connects TRBV28 to TRBJ1-5; D is uncertain. The CDR3 contains 14 residues. The germline CDR1 and CDR2 sequences are MDHEN and SYDVKM. Trimming stripped 2 bases from V and 6 bases from J, with 11 bases between. As DNA, the CDR3 is TGTGCCAGCAGTTTAACGAGGGATCGTCAGCCCCAGCATTTT. Residues: CASSLTRDRQPQHF.

This chain links TRBV6-5 with TRBJ1-2; 8 nucleotides match TRBD1. Germline CDR1 reads MNHEY; CDR2 reads SVGAGI. The CDR3 extends over 14 amino acids. V dropped 6 bases and J dropped 6; count of bases not matched to a gene: 9. The CDR3 protein is CASRSTGDWNGYTF. Written as DNA, the CDR3 is TGTGCCAGCAGGTCGACAGGGGACTGGAATGGCTACACCTTC.